The sequence of this T cell receptor (beta chain) was determined in a study of shared clonotypes between healthy human individuals. There are 11 residues in the CDR3. V dropped 8 bases and J dropped 4 bases, with 9 bases sitting between them. The germline gives CDR1 MNHNY, CDR2 SVGAGI (reference sequence). Libraries were prepared by immunoSEQ multiplex PCR; TCRdb keeps only in-frame clonotypes and omits some of them. The sample carries roughly 2.5 million clones, around 94% recorded once. CD4+ cells yielded CD45RA+ naive and CD45RA-negative memory subsets. The sequencing sample was made of naive CD4+ T cells sorted from blood. Regarding subset: CD45RA+ positively selected. The V and J genes are TRBV6-6 and TRBJ2-7; D uncertain. This receptor was taken from a man between 18 and 29 years old in good health. CDR3 protein: CASLGIYEQYF. In DNA, the CDR3 is TGTGCCAGCCTGGGGATTTACGAGCAGTACTTC.